The entry below describes one TCR beta chain. In the original processing: How many nucleated cells were present was estimated from reference gene primer amplification. Using immunoSEQ multiplex PCR, the repertoire was profiled, and TCRdb retains in-frame clones only, with some absent. That table furnishes V, J and clone size, whereas the DNA furnished D and trimming. The sample consists of nearly 80,000 clones, around 80% of them appearing once. There are 14 residues in the CDR3. V was clipped by 5 bases and J by 4 bases; unmatched bases: 3. Per the germline V gene, CDR1 is SGHRS and CDR2 is YFSETQ. These data belong to a study of blood T cell repertoires in COVID-19. At the level of the study: Whether acute or convalescent, the COVID-19 samples came from the United States, Italy and Spain.

The J gene is TRBJ2-3, the V gene TRBV5-1, with TRBD2 matching 11 bases. The source material was peripheral blood. The clonotype was recovered from a man aged 60 to 75 with active or convalescent COVID-19. The CDR3 is CASRLAGVPDTQYF. In nucleotides, the CDR3 is TGCGCCAGCAGACTAGCGGGGGTCCCAGATACGCAGTATTTT.